These T cell receptor beta chains were read from a single sample in a study of patients and donors after allogeneic stem cell transplantation. TCRdb analysed the RT-PCR reads with MiXCR anew, one entry per CDR3 protein. This sample has under 170,000 distinct CDR3 sequences, with 37% found just once. The sequenced material came from blood, either unsorted or a sorted T cell fraction (not recorded which). All receptors come from a human donor who was either an allogeneic HSCT recipient or a stem cell or donor lymphocyte infusion donor (not recorded which). It is not recorded whose cells these are; they may come from a transplant donor. Each CDR3 is given with its conserved first and last residue. Each record gives: V gene, D gene, clone size, J gene, CDR3 protein, CDR3 DNA. A D gene is named only where the DNA matches it firmly. For some rows the clone size is stated as once, few or many, or as a class when expanded; others skip it.

v_call: TRBV28; d_call: TRBD1; clone_size: few; j_call: TRBJ2-2; cdr3_aa: CASSDRGTGELFF; cdr3_nt: TGTGCCAGTAGTGACAGGGGTACCGGGGAGCTGTTTTTT
v_call: TRBV7-2; d_call: .; clone_size: .; j_call: TRBJ1-1; cdr3_aa: CASSYPGRGNTEAFF; cdr3_nt: TGTGCCAGCAGCTATCCGGGTAGGGGGAACACTGAAGCTTTCTTT
v_call: TRBV28; d_call: .; clone_size: .; j_call: TRBJ1-2; cdr3_aa: CASHAGDGYTF; cdr3_nt: TGTGCCAGCCACGCAGGGGACGGCTACACCTTC
v_call: TRBV7-9; d_call: .; clone_size: .; j_call: TRBJ1-5; cdr3_aa: CASSLVSGTGNQPQHF; cdr3_nt: TGTGCCAGCAGCTTAGTATCCGGCACAGGCAATCAGCCCCAGCATTTT
v_call: TRBV12-3/TRBV12-4; d_call: .; clone_size: .; j_call: TRBJ1-1; cdr3_aa: CASSASRWNGNTEAFF; cdr3_nt: TGTGCCAGCAGTGCGAGCAGATGGAACGGGAACACTGAAGCTTTCTTT
v_call: TRBV12-3/TRBV12-4; d_call: .; clone_size: few; j_call: TRBJ1-2; cdr3_aa: CASSPVTGYGYTF; cdr3_nt: TGTGCCAGCAGTCCTGTGACAGGCTATGGCTACACCTTC
v_call: TRBV9; d_call: TRBD2; clone_size: .; j_call: TRBJ2-5; cdr3_aa: CASSVDGEGTQYF; cdr3_nt: TGTGCCAGCAGCGTAGACGGGGAGGGGACCCAGTACTTC
v_call: TRBV5-5; d_call: TRBD2; clone_size: .; j_call: TRBJ2-3; cdr3_aa: CASSLDLLAGGKDTQYF; cdr3_nt: TGTGCCAGCAGCTTGGACCTCTTAGCGGGGGGTAAAGATACGCAGTATTTT
v_call: TRBV20-1; d_call: TRBD1; clone_size: few; j_call: TRBJ1-2; cdr3_aa: CSAPTGGYYGYTF; cdr3_nt: TGCAGTGCCCCGACAGGGGGGTACTATGGCTACACCTTC
v_call: TRBV20-1; d_call: .; clone_size: few; j_call: TRBJ1-1; cdr3_aa: CPGGGTEAFF; cdr3_nt: TGCCCTGGGGGGGGCACTGAAGCTTTCTTT
v_call: TRBV12-3/TRBV12-4; d_call: TRBD1; clone_size: many; j_call: TRBJ1-4; cdr3_aa: CASSPGTGGLTTNEKLFF; cdr3_nt: TGTGCCAGCAGTCCGGGGACAGGGGGGCTAACAACTAATGAAAAACTGTTTTTT
v_call: TRBV20-1; d_call: .; clone_size: .; j_call: TRBJ1-1; cdr3_aa: CSARGGANTEAFF; cdr3_nt: TGCAGTGCTAGAGGGGGGGCGAACACTGAAGCTTTCTTT
v_call: TRBV28; d_call: TRBD1; clone_size: few; j_call: TRBJ1-5; cdr3_aa: CASSLWVGGGNQPQHF; cdr3_nt: TGTGCCAGCAGTTTATGGGTAGGGGGCGGCAATCAGCCCCAGCATTTT
v_call: TRBV5-1; d_call: .; clone_size: .; j_call: TRBJ1-1; cdr3_aa: CASSLGPRGPSTEAFF; cdr3_nt: TGCGCCAGCAGCTTGGGTCCTCGGGGGCCCAGCACTGAAGCTTTCTTT
v_call: TRBV12-3/TRBV12-4; d_call: TRBD1; clone_size: many; j_call: TRBJ1-5; cdr3_aa: CASSPGQGEVSNQPQHF; cdr3_nt: TGTGCCAGCAGTCCGGGACAGGGGGAGGTTAGCAATCAGCCCCAGCATTTT
v_call: TRBV6-1; d_call: .; clone_size: few; j_call: TRBJ1-3; cdr3_aa: CASSEAGAGSGNTIYF; cdr3_nt: TGTGCCAGCAGTGAGGCAGGAGCAGGGTCTGGAAACACCATATATTTT
v_call: TRBV7-8; d_call: .; clone_size: .; j_call: TRBJ1-4; cdr3_aa: CASSQGAEKLFF; cdr3_nt: TGTGCCAGCAGCCAGGGTGCTGAAAAACTGTTTTTT
v_call: TRBV20-1; d_call: .; clone_size: few; j_call: TRBJ1-3; cdr3_aa: CSASVGPSSGNTIYF; cdr3_nt: TGCAGTGCTAGTGTAGGGCCTTCATCGGGTAACACCATATATTTT
v_call: TRBV29-1; d_call: .; clone_size: .; j_call: TRBJ1-4; cdr3_aa: CSVEVNEKLFF; cdr3_nt: TGCAGCGTTGAGGTGAATGAAAAACTGTTTTTT
v_call: TRBV11-2; d_call: .; clone_size: few; j_call: TRBJ1-6; cdr3_aa: CASSLAPFVPLHF; cdr3_nt: TGTGCCAGCAGCTTAGCCCCCTTTGTTCCCCTCCACTTT
v_call: TRBV7-3; d_call: .; clone_size: .; j_call: TRBJ2-2; cdr3_aa: CASSKQTVTGELFF; cdr3_nt: TGTGCCAGCAGCAAGCAGACTGTCACCGGGGAGCTGTTTTTT
v_call: TRBV29-1; d_call: .; clone_size: .; j_call: TRBJ2-7; cdr3_aa: CSVTAEGNEQYF; cdr3_nt: TGCAGCGTCACGGCGGAGGGCAACGAGCAGTACTTC
v_call: TRBV12-3/TRBV12-4; d_call: TRBD2; clone_size: .; j_call: TRBJ2-3; cdr3_aa: CASSPGDYSTDTQYF; cdr3_nt: TGTGCCAGCAGCCCCGGGGACTATAGCACAGATACGCAGTATTTT
v_call: TRBV28; d_call: .; clone_size: .; j_call: TRBJ2-1; cdr3_aa: CASRGGHFSSEQFF; cdr3_nt: TGTGCCAGCCGAGGGGGACATTTTTCCTCGGAGCAGTTCTTC
v_call: TRBV29-1; d_call: TRBD2; clone_size: .; j_call: TRBJ2-1; cdr3_aa: CSVDTAGTYNEQFF; cdr3_nt: TGCAGCGTTGATACAGCGGGAACTTACAATGAGCAGTTCTTC
v_call: TRBV20-1; d_call: .; clone_size: .; j_call: TRBJ1-3; cdr3_aa: CSARTASLSGNTIYF; cdr3_nt: TGCAGTGCAAGGACAGCGAGTCTCTCTGGAAACACCATATATTTT
v_call: TRBV12-3/TRBV12-4; d_call: TRBD1; clone_size: few; j_call: TRBJ1-1; cdr3_aa: CASSLRTGGNTEAFF; cdr3_nt: TGTGCCAGCAGTCTCCGGACAGGGGGGAACACTGAAGCTTTCTTT
v_call: TRBV25-1; d_call: .; clone_size: .; j_call: TRBJ1-4; cdr3_aa: CASSESPRHRTNEKLFF; cdr3_nt: TGTGCCAGCAGTGAATCCCCTCGGCATCGAACTAATGAAAAACTGTTTTTT
v_call: TRBV2; d_call: .; clone_size: .; j_call: TRBJ2-7; cdr3_aa: CASSMGGRDIYEQYF; cdr3_nt: TGTGCCAGCAGCATGGGGGGGCGCGATATCTACGAGCAGTACTTC
v_call: TRBV29-1; d_call: TRBD1; clone_size: .; j_call: TRBJ1-2; cdr3_aa: CSVGPDRGYGYTF; cdr3_nt: TGCAGCGTTGGGCCCGACAGGGGCTATGGCTACACCTTC
v_call: TRBV29-1; d_call: .; clone_size: .; j_call: TRBJ1-2; cdr3_aa: CSVETREGGRGYGYTF; cdr3_nt: TGCAGCGTTGAAACCAGGGAAGGGGGTCGGGGCTATGGCTACACCTTC
v_call: TRBV12-3/TRBV12-4; d_call: .; clone_size: few; j_call: TRBJ1-1; cdr3_aa: CASSRQGGYTEAFF; cdr3_nt: TGTGCCAGCAGTCGGCAGGGCGGGTACACTGAAGCTTTCTTT
v_call: TRBV12-3/TRBV12-4; d_call: .; clone_size: .; j_call: TRBJ1-2; cdr3_aa: CASSFSYGYTF; cdr3_nt: TGTGCCAGCAGTTTCTCCTATGGCTACACCTTC
v_call: TRBV12-3/TRBV12-4; d_call: TRBD1; clone_size: few; j_call: TRBJ1-2; cdr3_aa: CASYDRGIYGYTF; cdr3_nt: TGTGCCTCGTACGACAGGGGCATCTATGGCTACACCTTC
v_call: TRBV6-2/TRBV6-3; d_call: TRBD1; clone_size: few; j_call: TRBJ1-6; cdr3_aa: CASSHAHRGNSPLHF; cdr3_nt: TGTGCCAGCAGTCACGCCCACAGGGGTAATTCACCCCTCCACTTT
v_call: TRBV20-1; d_call: TRBD1; clone_size: few; j_call: TRBJ1-4; cdr3_aa: CSASLNRGRLEKLFF; cdr3_nt: TGCAGTGCTAGCCTAAACAGGGGGCGCCTTGAAAAACTGTTTTTT
v_call: TRBV12-3/TRBV12-4; d_call: .; clone_size: few; j_call: TRBJ1-5; cdr3_aa: CASSFIQFSNQPQHF; cdr3_nt: TGTGCCAGCAGTTTCATCCAGTTTAGCAATCAGCCCCAGCATTTT
v_call: TRBV4-2; d_call: .; clone_size: few; j_call: TRBJ1-2; cdr3_aa: CASSQVGGYTF; cdr3_nt: TGTGCCAGCAGCCAAGTTGGTGGCTACACCTTC
v_call: TRBV27; d_call: TRBD1; clone_size: .; j_call: TRBJ2-5; cdr3_aa: CASSPAGTGGWPQYF; cdr3_nt: TGTGCCAGCAGTCCAGCAGGGACAGGGGGTTGGCCCCAGTACTTC
v_call: TRBV12-3/TRBV12-4; d_call: TRBD2; clone_size: .; j_call: TRBJ2-3; cdr3_aa: CASSPPTSGGAKDTQYF; cdr3_nt: TGTGCCAGCAGTCCCCCAACTAGCGGGGGGGCAAAAGATACGCAGTATTTT
v_call: TRBV9; d_call: TRBD2; clone_size: .; j_call: TRBJ2-1; cdr3_aa: CASSVGTSGDEQFF; cdr3_nt: TGTGCCAGCAGCGTGGGGACTAGCGGCGATGAGCAGTTCTTC
v_call: TRBV12-3/TRBV12-4; d_call: TRBD1; clone_size: .; j_call: TRBJ1-2; cdr3_aa: CASSPPTGGFYGYTF; cdr3_nt: TGTGCCAGCAGTCCGCCCACAGGGGGCTTCTATGGCTACACCTTC
v_call: TRBV27; d_call: .; clone_size: .; j_call: TRBJ2-5; cdr3_aa: CASSFGSLRETQYF; cdr3_nt: TGTGCCAGCAGTTTCGGATCACTGAGGGAGACCCAGTACTTC
v_call: TRBV12-3/TRBV12-4; d_call: TRBD2; clone_size: once; j_call: TRBJ2-7; cdr3_aa: CASSPEGLAGDEQYF; cdr3_nt: TGTGCCAGCAGCCCCGAAGGACTAGCGGGGGACGAGCAGTACTTC
v_call: TRBV5-1; d_call: TRBD1; clone_size: .; j_call: TRBJ1-4; cdr3_aa: CASSLFPQGREKLFF; cdr3_nt: TGCGCCAGCAGCTTGTTCCCACAGGGGCGCGAAAAACTGTTTTTT